Sequencing of this T cell receptor (beta chain) was carried out in a study of cytomegalovirus exposure and HLA in healthy donors. Concerning this clone itself: Its antigen is not known.

Study-level findings and limits: A reported reduction in N-insertions relative to the approximately 670-donor mean was seen in an Asian-associated ancestry cluster in a later analysis.

13 Jbeta primers and 60 Vbeta primers were used for the PCR. TCRdb's copy holds only in-frame clones and misses some; the assay was immunoSEQ multiplex PCR. The specimen's table records 100,000 to 150,000 clones. CDR1 and CDR2 (germline): MNHEY, SMNVEV (reference sequence). The CDR3 spans 14 residues. The trim removed 4 bases at V and 3 bases at J, leaving 4 bases unmatched. Input material: PBMCs. The chain combines TRBV27 with TRBJ2-3; 7 nucleotides match TRBD1. This receptor was taken from a woman between 35 and 50 years old in good health and CMV-seropositive. The CDR3 bases are TGTGCCAGCAGTTCCCGGGACAGAACAGATACGCAGTATTTT. Protein: CASSSRDRTDTQYF.